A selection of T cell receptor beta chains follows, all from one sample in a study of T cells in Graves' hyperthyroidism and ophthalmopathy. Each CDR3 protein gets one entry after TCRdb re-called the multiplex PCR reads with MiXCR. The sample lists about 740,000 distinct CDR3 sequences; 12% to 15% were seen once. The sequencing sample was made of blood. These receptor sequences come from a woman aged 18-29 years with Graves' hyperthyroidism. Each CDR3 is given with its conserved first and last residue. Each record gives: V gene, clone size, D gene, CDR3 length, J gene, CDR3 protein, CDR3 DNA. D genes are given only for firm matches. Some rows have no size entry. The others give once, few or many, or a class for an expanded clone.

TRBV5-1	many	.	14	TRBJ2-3	CASGSFSVFDTQYF	TGCGCCAGCGGAAGTTTTTCCGTCTTTGATACGCAGTATTTT
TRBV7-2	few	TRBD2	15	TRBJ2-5	CASSLGLAGGRFQYF	TGTGCCAGCAGCCTTGGCCTAGCGGGAGGCCGGTTCCAGTACTTC
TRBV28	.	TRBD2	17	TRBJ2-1	CASSTPGLAGRGNEQFF	TGTGCCAGCAGCACACCGGGACTAGCGGGGCGGGGCAATGAGCAGTTCTTC
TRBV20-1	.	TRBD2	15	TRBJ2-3	CSAPKAGGIPDTQYF	TGCAGTGCTCCCAAGGCCGGGGGGATCCCAGATACGCAGTATTTT
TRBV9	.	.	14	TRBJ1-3	CASSITGTGNTIYF	TGTGCCAGCAGCATAACAGGGACTGGAAACACCATATATTTT
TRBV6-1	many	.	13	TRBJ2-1	CASTPAAEDEQFF	TGTGCCAGCACCCCAGCGGCCGAGGATGAGCAGTTCTTC
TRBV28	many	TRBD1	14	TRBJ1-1	CASSSAGGRTEAFF	TGTGCCAGCAGTTCCGCAGGGGGAAGGACTGAAGCTTTCTTT
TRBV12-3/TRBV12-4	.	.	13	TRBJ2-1	CASSSQVNNEQFF	TGTGCCAGCAGTTCCCAAGTCAACAATGAGCAGTTCTTC
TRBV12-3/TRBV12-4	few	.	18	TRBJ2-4	CASSPWVGGTLAKNIQYF	TGTGCCAGCAGTCCCTGGGTTGGCGGGACCTTAGCCAAAAACATTCAGTACTTC
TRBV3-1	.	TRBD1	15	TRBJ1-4	CASSQGRGGSEKLFF	TGTGCCAGCAGCCAAGGGCGAGGGGGCAGTGAAAAACTGTTTTTT
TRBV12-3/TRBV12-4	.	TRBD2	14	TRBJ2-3	CASRSGGSPDTQYF	TGTGCCAGCAGGTCTGGCGGGAGCCCAGATACGCAGTATTTT
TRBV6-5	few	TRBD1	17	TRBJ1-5	CASSSSTGGSGNQPQHF	TGTGCCAGCAGTTCGTCGACAGGGGGCAGTGGCAATCAGCCCCAGCATTTT
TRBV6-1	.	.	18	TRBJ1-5	CASNPILRGREKGQPQHF	TGTGCCAGCAATCCCATCTTACGTGGCAGGGAAAAGGGTCAGCCCCAGCATTTT
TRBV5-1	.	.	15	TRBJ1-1	CASSLAAGGNPEAFF	TGCGCCAGCAGCTTGGCAGCGGGGGGTAATCCGGAAGCTTTCTTT
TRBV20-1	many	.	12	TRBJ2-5	CSAKGGRETQYF	TGCAGTGCCAAAGGGGGGCGGGAGACCCAGTACTTC
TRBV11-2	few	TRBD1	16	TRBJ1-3	CASSRIRGPAGNTIYF	TGTGCCAGCAGCAGGATCAGGGGGCCCGCTGGAAACACCATATATTTT
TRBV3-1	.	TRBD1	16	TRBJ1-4	CASPPGRGRRDEKLFF	TGTGCCAGCCCCCCGGGCAGGGGGCGGCGGGATGAAAAACTGTTTTTT
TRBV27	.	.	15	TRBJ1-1	CASSLSFYLQGEAFF	TGTGCCAGCAGTTTATCCTTTTACCTACAGGGAGAAGCTTTCTTT
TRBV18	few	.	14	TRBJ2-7	CASSRLDSSDEQYF	TGTGCCAGCTCACGGCTAGATTCCTCCGACGAGCAGTACTTC
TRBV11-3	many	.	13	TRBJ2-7	CASSLRGAHEQYF	TGTGCCAGCAGCTTGCGGGGAGCCCACGAGCAGTACTTC
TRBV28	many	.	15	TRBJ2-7	CASSLPGLSSYEQYF	TGTGCCAGCAGTTTACCGGGACTGAGCTCCTACGAGCAGTACTTC